Presented here are 11 T cell receptor beta chains from one specimen sequenced in a study of T cells in tumors after PD-1 blockade. Only in-frame clones appear in the TCRdb table, and some are missing; sequencing was by immunoSEQ multiplex PCR. The sample carries 40,000 to 55,000 clones, 79% recorded once. The sequencing used PBMCs, collected before anti-PD-1 treatment. Receptors were obtained from a human donor with basal cell carcinoma.

The chain has TRBV19 and TRBJ1-5; D uncertain. The CDR3 is 14 residues long. Deletions cut 2 bases from V and 2 bases from J, with 7 bases between. The germline V gene has CDR1 LNHDA and CDR2 SQIVND (reference sequence). The CDR3 is CASSIQTGNQPQHF. In nucleotides, the CDR3 is TGTGCCAGTAGTATACAAACGGGCAATCAGCCCCAGCATTTT. The whole variable domain, filled in from reference TRBV19 and TRBJ1-5, reads DGGITQSPKYLFRKEGQNVTLSCEQNLNHDAMYWYRQDPGQGLRLIYYSQIVNDFQKGDIAEGYSVSREKKESFPLTVTSAQKNPTAFYLCASSIQTGNQPQHFGDGTRLSIL.

The chain uses TRBV30 and TRBJ2-2; 7 nucleotides align to TRBD2. The CDR3 spans 13 residues. Germline V gene data show CDR1 as GTSNPN and CDR2 as SVGIG (reference sequence). Germline trimming cut 1 base from V and 7 bases from J; bases unmatched to any gene: 3. The CDR3 spells CAWSGWGGGELFF. The CDR3 DNA reads as TGTGCCTGGAGTGGATGGGGGGGCGGGGAGCTGTTTTTT. The whole variable domain, remainder taken from reference TRBV30 and TRBJ2-2, is SQTIHQWPATLVQPVGSPLSLECTVEGTSNPNLYWYRQAAGRGLQLLFYSVGIGQISSEVPQNLSASRPQDRQFILSSKKLLLSDSGFYLCAWSGWGGGELFFGEGSRLTVL.

The chain has TRBV7-8 and TRBJ1-1; D is ambiguous. Trimming shortened V by 1 base and J by 4 bases, and 22 bases separated the two germline ends. From germline, CDR1 is SGHVS and CDR2 FQNEAQ. The length of the CDR3 is 18 residues. Here the CDR3 reads CASSLVDVNEGVRTEAFF. The CDR3 DNA sequence: TGTGCCAGCAGCTTAGTGGACGTAAACGAGGGAGTTCGCACTGAAGCTTTCTTT.

The chain recombines TRBV9 with TRBJ1-3; tentatively, D is TRBD1 (6 bases). The germline V gene has CDR1 SGDLS and CDR2 YYNGEE. V was trimmed by 3 bases and J by 1 base, leaving 17 bases between them. The CDR3 extends over 17 amino acids. This chain's CDR3 is CASSASEGVFSGNTIYF. CDR3 nucleotide sequence: TGTGCCAGCAGCGCCTCCGAGGGGGTATTTTCTGGAAACACCATATATTTT.

CDR3 in DNA: TGTGCCAGCAGTGAAGGGGGGCGAGGAAACACCATATATTTT. It translates to CASSEGGRGNTIYF. The V call is TRBV2, the J call TRBJ1-3, with D possibly being TRBD1 (6 bases). The CDR3 is 14 residues long. V dropped 1 base and J dropped 4 bases, with 8 bases sitting between them. Germline CDR1 is SNHLY and CDR2 is FYNNEI. Looking up the rest from reference TRBV2 and TRBJ1-3 gives the full variable domain: EPEVTQTPSHQVTQMGQEVILRCVPISNHLYFYWYRQILGQKVEFLVSFYNNEISEKSEIFDDQFSVERPDGSNFTLKIRSTKLEDSAMYFCASSEGGRGNTIYFGEGSWLTVV.

This clone was counted a single time. This chain uses TRBV28 with TRBJ1-1; D remains ambiguous. Trimming cost V 7 bases and J 2 bases, with 8 bases left between them. The CDR3 loop spans 12 amino acids. Germline lookup yields CDR1 MDHEN and CDR2 SYDVKM. CDR3 coding DNA: TGTGCCAGCACCCTGGGAAACACTGAAGCTTTCTTT. Amino acid sequence: CASTLGNTEAFF. The whole variable domain, remainder taken from reference TRBV28 and TRBJ1-1, is DVKVTQSSRYLVKRTGEKVFLECVQDMDHENMFWYRQDPGLGLRLIYFSYDVKMKEKGDIPEGYSVSREKKERFSLILESASTNQTSMYLCASTLGNTEAFFGQGTRLTVV.

V is TRBV3-1 (or the pseudogene TRBV3-2) and J is TRBJ2-3; TRBD2 agrees at 11 bases. Unmatched junction bases numbered 9, after V lost 4 bases and J lost 6 bases. In germline, CDR1 is LGHDT, CDR2 YNNKEL (reference sequence). The CDR3 covers 16 residues. The CDR3 DNA reads as TGTGCCAGCAGCCTCGGGACTAGCGGACCATATGATACGCAGTATTTT. This sequence encodes CASSLGTSGPYDTQYF.

The J gene is TRBJ1-1, the V gene TRBV19; 7 bases match TRBD1. Germline V lookup: CDR1 LNHDA, CDR2 SQIVND (reference sequence). The trim removed 7 bases at V and 0 bases at J, leaving 11 bases unmatched. The CDR3 has 16 residues. The CDR3 spells CASIRDSRNLNTEAFF. DNA for the CDR3: TGTGCCAGTATTCGGGACAGCCGAAACTTGAACACTGAAGCTTTCTTT. The whole variable domain, filled in from reference TRBV19 and TRBJ1-1, reads DGGITQSPKYLFRKEGQNVTLSCEQNLNHDAMYWYRQDPGQGLRLIYYSQIVNDFQKGDIAEGYSVSREKKESFPLTVTSAQKNPTAFYLCASIRDSRNLNTEAFFGQGTRLTVV.

The chain combines TRBV5-5 with TRBJ1-1, with D possibly being TRBD1 (5 bases). The ends were cut back, 0 bases at V and 11 bases at J, with 14 bases in the middle. CDR1 is SGHKS and CDR2 is YYEKEE in the germline V gene (reference sequence). The length of the CDR3 is 13 residues. The CDR3 DNA reads TGTGCCAGCAGCTTGGCCGGAGGGACCGTGGCTTTCTTT. As protein: CASSLAGGTVAFF.

As DNA, the CDR3 is TGCGCCAGCAGCCACCGCCGGGGGTTAATTTTTTCCGGGGAGCTGTTTTTT. This codes for CASSHRRGLIFSGELFF. The V and J genes are TRBV5-1 and TRBJ2-2; possibly TRBD2 for D (6 bases). Deletions cut 4 bases from V and 6 bases from J, with 22 bases between. The CDR3 contains 17 residues. Germline loops: CDR1 SGHRS, CDR2 YFSETQ. The complete variable domain, with remaining parts taken from reference TRBV5-1 and TRBJ2-2, reads KAGVTQTPRYLIKTRGQQVTLSCSPISGHRSVSWYQQTPGQGLQFLFEYFSETQRNKGNFPGRFSGRQFSNSRSEMNVSTLELGDSALYLCASSHRRGLIFSGELFFGEGSRLTVL.

The rearrangement uses TRBV10-3 and TRBJ2-7; D could derive from TRBD1 or TRBD2 (5 bases each). The CDR3 has 14 amino acids. Trimming shortened V by 2 bases and J by 2 bases, and 10 bases separated the two germline ends. The germline gives CDR1 ENHRY, CDR2 SYGVKD. CDR3 loop: CAISEGGNPYEQYF. CDR3 coding DNA: TGTGCCATCAGTGAGGGGGGAAACCCCTACGAGCAGTACTTC.